This T cell receptor (beta chain) was identified in a study of cytomegalovirus exposure and HLA in healthy donors. Study-level points and caveats: In an earlier analysis, most TCR beta V segments were productive about 87% or about 30% of the time.

The PCR ran on 60 Vbeta and 13 Jbeta primers. Profiling relied on immunoSEQ multiplex PCR, and the TCRdb table lists in-frame clones only, not all of them. The sample comprises around 180,000 clones, roughly 81% of which are singletons, and about 4.9% rests with the top ten. The length of the CDR3 is 12 residues. Trimming stripped 6 bases from V and 5 bases from J, with 11 bases between. Germline-derived CDR1 and CDR2 are SNHLY and FYNNEI. For this clone: What it recognizes is unknown.

The receptor comes from a girl aged 10 to 17 in good health and CMV-seropositive. Sequenced: PBMCs. V and J are TRBV2 and TRBJ2-7; no definite D call. CDR3 in DNA: TGTGCCAGCAGCGCGGTTCCCAACGAGCAGTACTTC. This encodes CASSAVPNEQYF.